The rows below give T cell receptor beta chains drawn from one sample of a study of cytomegalovirus exposure and HLA in healthy donors. Measured with immunoSEQ multiplex PCR; TCRdb has only the in-frame clones, and not every one. The sample lists approximately 100,000 clones; roughly 70% were seen once. The specimen sequenced was PBMCs. These receptors all come from a man in his fifties in good health and CMV-seronegative. CDR3s include the opening cysteine and the closing phenylalanine or tryptophan. D genes are given only for firm matches. Size values are once, few and many counts, or a class for expanded clones, and some rows have none.

J gene: TRBJ1-2; V gene: TRBV6-4; D gene: NA; clone size: once; CDR3 protein: CASSPQGVAGAYGYTF; CDR3 DNA: TGTGCCAGCAGTCCTCAAGGTGTTGCAGGGGCTTATGGCTACACCTTC
J gene: TRBJ2-1; V gene: TRBV14; D gene: TRBD2; clone size: NA; CDR3 protein: CASSQGSSGRATEQFF; CDR3 DNA: TGTGCCAGCAGCCAAGGAAGTAGCGGGAGGGCGACTGAGCAGTTCTTC
J gene: TRBJ1-1; V gene: TRBV9; D gene: NA; clone size: NA; CDR3 protein: CASSLNSGTEAFF; CDR3 DNA: TGTGCCAGCAGCCTCAATTCGGGCACTGAAGCTTTCTTT
J gene: TRBJ1-2; V gene: TRBV30; D gene: NA; clone size: NA; CDR3 protein: CAWSNLGGNIYGYTF; CDR3 DNA: TGTGCCTGGAGTAATTTGGGGGGTAATATCTATGGCTACACCTTC
J gene: TRBJ2-7; V gene: TRBV9; D gene: NA; clone size: NA; CDR3 protein: CASSTAGANEQYF; CDR3 DNA: TGTGCCAGCAGCACAGCAGGGGCGAACGAGCAGTACTTC
J gene: TRBJ2-1; V gene: TRBV6-1; D gene: NA; clone size: NA; CDR3 protein: CASSEAAEVAQFF; CDR3 DNA: TGTGCCAGCAGTGAAGCTGCGGAGGTAGCGCAGTTCTTC
J gene: TRBJ1-6; V gene: TRBV7-6; D gene: TRBD1; clone size: NA; CDR3 protein: CASSLRTGTSDSPLHF; CDR3 DNA: TGTGCCAGCAGCTTACGGACAGGGACATCCGATTCACCCCTCCACTTT
J gene: TRBJ2-7; V gene: TRBV11-2; D gene: TRBD2; clone size: NA; CDR3 protein: CASSTLTSGFSYEQYF; CDR3 DNA: TGTGCCAGCAGTACTCTCACTAGCGGGTTTTCCTACGAGCAGTACTTC
J gene: TRBJ1-2; V gene: TRBV28; D gene: TRBD1; clone size: once; CDR3 protein: CASSPHSGGSGYTF; CDR3 DNA: TGTGCCAGCAGTCCCCACTCAGGGGGCTCTGGCTACACCTTC
J gene: TRBJ2-1; V gene: TRBV4-2; D gene: TRBD2; clone size: once; CDR3 protein: CASSPGTSGSNEQFF; CDR3 DNA: TGTGCCAGCAGCCCCGGGACTAGCGGGAGCAATGAGCAGTTCTTC
J gene: TRBJ1-2; V gene: TRBV28; D gene: TRBD1; clone size: few; CDR3 protein: CASSTGGTGGTFYGYTF; CDR3 DNA: TGTGCCAGCAGTACCGGGGGGACAGGCGGTACGTTTTATGGCTACACCTTC
J gene: TRBJ2-7; V gene: TRBV7-9; D gene: TRBD2; clone size: NA; CDR3 protein: CASSLVNSGRSYEQYF; CDR3 DNA: TGTGCCAGCAGCTTAGTGAATAGCGGGAGGTCCTACGAGCAGTACTTC
J gene: TRBJ2-7; V gene: TRBV2; D gene: TRBD2; clone size: NA; CDR3 protein: CASHAGGSYEQYF; CDR3 DNA: TGTGCCAGCCACGCGGGAGGCTCCTACGAGCAGTACTTC
J gene: TRBJ1-1; V gene: TRBV6-5; D gene: NA; clone size: few; CDR3 protein: CASSPHRERKAFF; CDR3 DNA: TGTGCCAGCAGTCCCCACAGGGAACGGAAAGCTTTCTTT
J gene: TRBJ1-1; V gene: TRBV28; D gene: NA; clone size: NA; CDR3 protein: CASRPQGFSSREAFF; CDR3 DNA: TGTGCCAGCAGACCCCAGGGATTTTCTAGTCGTGAAGCTTTCTTT
J gene: TRBJ1-1; V gene: TRBV28; D gene: NA; clone size: few; CDR3 protein: CASSSDLNTEAFF; CDR3 DNA: TGTGCCAGCAGCTCAGACTTGAACACTGAAGCTTTCTTT
J gene: TRBJ1-1; V gene: TRBV19; D gene: TRBD1; clone size: NA; CDR3 protein: CASSPGQGLNTEAFF; CDR3 DNA: TGTGCCAGTAGTCCTGGACAGGGATTGAACACTGAAGCTTTCTTT
J gene: TRBJ2-5; V gene: TRBV28; D gene: NA; clone size: NA; CDR3 protein: CASSLRGGETQYF; CDR3 DNA: TGTGCCAGCAGCCTACGAGGGGGAGAGACCCAGTACTTC
J gene: TRBJ2-5; V gene: TRBV9; D gene: TRBD2; clone size: NA; CDR3 protein: CASSARSGRARGETQYF; CDR3 DNA: TGTGCCAGCAGCGCCCGTAGCGGGAGGGCCCGCGGGGAGACCCAGTACTTC
J gene: TRBJ2-5; V gene: TRBV6-5; D gene: NA; clone size: NA; CDR3 protein: CASAQGRAIQETQYF; CDR3 DNA: TGTGCCAGCGCCCAGGGCAGGGCAATCCAAGAGACCCAGTACTTC
J gene: TRBJ1-3; V gene: TRBV7-8; D gene: NA; clone size: NA; CDR3 protein: CASTGTQFSGNTIYF; CDR3 DNA: TGTGCCAGCACCGGGACTCAATTCTCTGGAAACACCATATATTTT
J gene: TRBJ2-7; V gene: TRBV30; D gene: TRBD2; clone size: NA; CDR3 protein: CAWVPLGHPGLAGRTFHEQYF; CDR3 DNA: TGTGCCTGGGTGCCTCTGGGACACCCGGGACTAGCGGGGCGTACCTTCCACGAGCAGTACTTC
J gene: TRBJ1-4; V gene: TRBV19; D gene: TRBD1; clone size: NA; CDR3 protein: CASSRDLHRGLTNEKLFF; CDR3 DNA: TGTGCCAGTAGTAGAGACCTGCACAGGGGGCTGACTAATGAAAAACTGTTTTTT
J gene: TRBJ1-4; V gene: TRBV7-9; D gene: TRBD1; clone size: once; CDR3 protein: CASSYAGQGAGEKLFF; CDR3 DNA: TGTGCCAGCAGCTACGCCGGACAGGGGGCCGGAGAAAAACTGTTTTTT
J gene: TRBJ1-5; V gene: TRBV27; D gene: NA; clone size: NA; CDR3 protein: CASRTGGQLNQPQHF; CDR3 DNA: TGTGCCAGCAGGACCGGGGGGCAGCTCAATCAGCCCCAGCATTTT
J gene: TRBJ2-1; V gene: TRBV4-1; D gene: NA; clone size: NA; CDR3 protein: CASRDTRKGDEQFF; CDR3 DNA: TGCGCCAGCCGCGATACTAGGAAGGGCGATGAGCAGTTCTTC
J gene: TRBJ2-1; V gene: TRBV7-9; D gene: TRBD2; clone size: NA; CDR3 protein: CASSSIASGRALGNEQFF; CDR3 DNA: TGTGCCAGCAGCTCCATTGCTAGCGGGAGGGCCCTCGGTAATGAGCAGTTCTTC
J gene: TRBJ1-5; V gene: TRBV5-1; D gene: NA; clone size: few; CDR3 protein: CASSSEGSSNQPQHF; CDR3 DNA: TGCGCCAGCAGCTCCGAAGGGAGTAGCAATCAGCCCCAGCATTTT
J gene: TRBJ2-1; V gene: TRBV2; D gene: NA; clone size: NA; CDR3 protein: CASSTGRTYNEQFF; CDR3 DNA: TGTGCCAGCAGTACAGGGAGAACCTACAATGAGCAGTTCTTC
J gene: TRBJ1-4; V gene: TRBV30; D gene: NA; clone size: NA; CDR3 protein: CAWSVYSNEKLFF; CDR3 DNA: TGTGCCTGGAGTGTTTACAGTAATGAAAAACTGTTTTTT
J gene: TRBJ1-2; V gene: TRBV28; D gene: NA; clone size: NA; CDR3 protein: CASSLLVRDGGYGYTF; CDR3 DNA: TGTGCCAGCAGTTTACTCGTCAGGGATGGCGGCTATGGCTACACCTTC
J gene: TRBJ2-2; V gene: TRBV9; D gene: NA; clone size: few; CDR3 protein: CASSVRQNTGELFF; CDR3 DNA: TGTGCCAGCAGCGTCAGACAGAACACCGGGGAGCTGTTTTTT
J gene: TRBJ2-5; V gene: TRBV9; D gene: NA; clone size: NA; CDR3 protein: CASSVDQGSQETQYF; CDR3 DNA: TGTGCCAGCAGCGTAGACCAGGGGAGCCAAGAGACCCAGTACTTC
J gene: TRBJ2-1; V gene: TRBV15; D gene: NA; clone size: NA; CDR3 protein: CATSGAAALSYNEQFF; CDR3 DNA: TGTGCCACCAGCGGGGCGGCGGCCCTCTCCTACAATGAGCAGTTCTTC
J gene: TRBJ2-5; V gene: TRBV27; D gene: TRBD1; clone size: NA; CDR3 protein: CASSRQGEMEQYF; CDR3 DNA: TGTGCCAGCAGCAGACAGGGGGAAATGGAGCAGTACTTC
J gene: TRBJ2-3; V gene: TRBV27; D gene: TRBD2; clone size: NA; CDR3 protein: CASRTSLGTDTQYF; CDR3 DNA: TGTGCCAGCAGGACTAGCCTGGGCACAGATACGCAGTATTTT
J gene: TRBJ1-6; V gene: TRBV5-5; D gene: NA; clone size: NA; CDR3 protein: CASSLVDPISNSPLHF; CDR3 DNA: TGTGCCAGCAGCTTGGTTGATCCCATAAGCAATTCACCCCTCCACTTT
J gene: TRBJ2-1; V gene: TRBV28; D gene: TRBD2; clone size: NA; CDR3 protein: CASSSPSGTYNEQFF; CDR3 DNA: TGTGCCAGCAGTTCCCCTAGCGGCACATACAATGAGCAGTTCTTC
J gene: TRBJ1-1; V gene: TRBV19; D gene: NA; clone size: NA; CDR3 protein: CASRKDGENTEAFF; CDR3 DNA: TGTGCCAGTAGGAAAGACGGGGAGAACACTGAAGCTTTCTTT
J gene: TRBJ2-1; V gene: TRBV5-1; D gene: NA; clone size: few; CDR3 protein: CASSIGSSYNEQFF; CDR3 DNA: TGCGCCAGCAGCATCGGGAGCTCCTACAATGAGCAGTTCTTC
J gene: TRBJ2-6; V gene: TRBV5-6; D gene: NA; clone size: few; CDR3 protein: CASSSRQTSGANVLTF; CDR3 DNA: TGTGCCAGCAGCTCAAGACAGACCTCTGGGGCCAACGTCCTGACTTTC
J gene: TRBJ2-7; V gene: TRBV30; D gene: TRBD2; clone size: NA; CDR3 protein: CAWRRTSGSYEQYF; CDR3 DNA: TGTGCCTGGAGACGGACTAGCGGTTCCTACGAGCAGTACTTC
J gene: TRBJ1-5; V gene: TRBV27; D gene: TRBD1; clone size: NA; CDR3 protein: CASSGPQGARGNQPQHF; CDR3 DNA: TGTGCCAGCAGTGGGCCACAGGGGGCTCGGGGCAATCAGCCCCAGCATTTT
J gene: TRBJ2-7; V gene: TRBV9; D gene: NA; clone size: NA; CDR3 protein: CASSVDQGGEQYF; CDR3 DNA: TGTGCCAGCAGCGTAGACCAGGGGGGCGAGCAGTACTTC
J gene: TRBJ1-5; V gene: TRBV19; D gene: NA; clone size: NA; CDR3 protein: CASSIARQPQHF; CDR3 DNA: TGTGCCAGTAGTATAGCCCGTCAGCCCCAGCATTTT
J gene: TRBJ1-1; V gene: TRBV6-5; D gene: NA; clone size: NA; CDR3 protein: CASSSLTGRRNTEAFF; CDR3 DNA: TGTGCCAGCAGTTCTTTAACAGGGCGGAGGAACACTGAAGCTTTCTTT
J gene: TRBJ2-1; V gene: TRBV5-6; D gene: NA; clone size: NA; CDR3 protein: CASSLRPGGIEEQFF; CDR3 DNA: TGTGCCAGCAGCTTGCGTCCTGGGGGGATTGAGGAGCAGTTCTTC
J gene: TRBJ2-3; V gene: TRBV6-1; D gene: NA; clone size: once; CDR3 protein: CASSDLVTRVADTQYF; CDR3 DNA: TGTGCCAGCAGTGATCTAGTGACTAGGGTTGCAGATACGCAGTATTTT
J gene: TRBJ1-5; V gene: TRBV15; D gene: NA; clone size: NA; CDR3 protein: CATSRGAHEYSNQPQHF; CDR3 DNA: TGTGCCACCAGCAGAGGGGCACACGAATATAGCAATCAGCCCCAGCATTTT
J gene: TRBJ2-7; V gene: TRBV5-6; D gene: NA; clone size: NA; CDR3 protein: CASSQTGRFLWEQYF; CDR3 DNA: TGTGCCAGCAGCCAGACAGGGAGGTTTTTGTGGGAGCAGTACTTC
J gene: TRBJ2-1; V gene: TRBV30; D gene: NA; clone size: NA; CDR3 protein: CAWSRSGGGLWNEQFF; CDR3 DNA: TGTGCCTGGAGTCGCAGCGGAGGGGGCTTATGGAATGAGCAGTTCTTC
J gene: TRBJ1-1; V gene: TRBV7-9; D gene: NA; clone size: NA; CDR3 protein: CASSLPPGVGVNTEAFF; CDR3 DNA: TGTGCCAGCAGCTTACCCCCAGGGGTAGGTGTGAACACTGAAGCTTTCTTT
J gene: TRBJ1-2; V gene: TRBV6-5; D gene: TRBD1; clone size: NA; CDR3 protein: CASSRGQGLYGYTF; CDR3 DNA: TGTGCCAGCAGTAGGGGACAGGGACTCTATGGCTACACCTTC
J gene: TRBJ2-2; V gene: TRBV5-1; D gene: NA; clone size: NA; CDR3 protein: CASCVIGSGTGELFF; CDR3 DNA: TGCGCCAGCTGTGTGATTGGGTCGGGCACCGGGGAGCTGTTTTTT